What follows are 17 T cell receptor beta chains derived from one specimen sequenced in a study of identifying expanded T cells in peripheral blood. Only in-frame clones appear in the TCRdb table, and some are missing; sequencing was by immunoSEQ multiplex PCR. The table records over 90,000 clones, roughly 87% of them present only once. Sample: blood. The receptor set was obtained from a person aged 18 to 70 in good health.

V usage is TRBV5-1 and J usage is TRBJ2-3, with no clear D. The CDR3 runs to 14 residues. Germline values: CDR1 SGHRS, CDR2 YFSETQ. The V gene lost 0 bases and the J gene lost 3 bases, with 8 bases spanning the gap. The CDR3 loop reads CASSLGIGTDTQYF. CDR3 sequence (DNA): TGCGCCAGCAGCTTGGGAATTGGGACAGATACGCAGTATTTT.

This clone was counted a single time. The chain recombines TRBV29-1 with TRBJ1-2; a possible D gene is TRBD1 (5 bases). CDR1 and CDR2 from the germline V gene are SQVTM and ANQGSEA. The CDR3 contains 15 residues. The V and J ends lost 6 bases and 0 bases respectively, with 17 bases between them. CDR3 sequence (DNA): TGCAGCGTCGACCGGGACGTACCAGCTAACTATGGCTACACCTTC. Encoded protein: CSVDRDVPANYGYTF.

This clone showed up just once. V is TRBV4-1 and J is TRBJ2-7; no clear D gene. The CDR3 has 15 residues. The germline V and J ends were trimmed by 5 bases and 0 bases, with 14 bases remaining between them. Germline CDR1 and CDR2: MGHRA and YSYEKL. The CDR3 spells CASSARLPSSYEQYF. The CDR3 DNA sequence: TGCGCCAGCAGCGCACGCCTACCGTCCTCCTACGAGCAGTACTTC.

This clone was recorded once. The rearrangement joins TRBV6-5 to TRBJ1-6, with 8 bases lining up with TRBD1. This CDR3 comprises 15 residues. CDR1 is MNHEY and CDR2 is SVGAGI in the germline V gene. V was clipped by 6 bases and J by 6 bases; unmatched bases: 7. The CDR3 DNA sequence: TGTGCCAGCAGGACCGGACAGGGCGGTAATTCACCCCTCCACTTT. The encoded protein is CASRTGQGGNSPLHF.

This clone turned up a few times. V is TRBV2 and J is TRBJ1-2, with D possibly being TRBD1 (5 bases). The CDR3 length is 13 residues. Germline assignment: CDR1 SNHLY and CDR2 FYNNEI. V was cut by 6 bases and J by 0 bases, with 8 bases left in between. The CDR3 region is CASREQANYGYTF. As DNA, the CDR3 is TGTGCCAGCAGGGAACAGGCTAACTATGGCTACACCTTC. The variable domain in full, completed from reference TRBV2 and TRBJ1-2, reads EPEVTQTPSHQVTQMGQEVILRCVPISNHLYFYWYRQILGQKVEFLVSFYNNEISEKSEIFDDQFSVERPDGSNFTLKIRSTKLEDSAMYFCASREQANYGYTFGSGTRLTVV.

This clone was picked up a small number of times. The chain recombines TRBV10-3 with TRBJ1-5; D gene ambiguous. This CDR3 region has 14 residues. Germline lookup yields CDR1 ENHRY and CDR2 SYGVKD. Trimming removed 3 bases at V and 5 bases at J, with 11 bases between. The CDR3 loop is CAISDRTAHQPQHF. CDR3 coding DNA: TGTGCCATCAGTGATAGGACTGCCCATCAGCCCCAGCATTTT.

This clone was picked up a small number of times. The V and J genes are TRBV30 and TRBJ2-7; the D is unclear. Germline lookup yields CDR1 GTSNPN and CDR2 SVGIG (reference sequence). This CDR3 is 12 amino acids long. Between the trimmed V and J ends, which lost 6 bases and 1 base, there was a span of 10 bases. The CDR3 spells CACSTRSYEQYF. CDR3 coding DNA: TGTGCCTGCTCGACACGATCCTACGAGCAGTACTTC.

The rearrangement uses TRBV9 and TRBJ1-3; D is undetermined. The V end lost 2 bases, the J end lost 0 bases, and 15 bases lay between the germline ends. Germline loops: CDR1 SGDLS, CDR2 YYNGEE. The CDR3 is 17 residues long. DNA for the CDR3: TGTGCCAGCAGCGTTGGCCAGGCATCCCGCTCTGGAAACACCATATATTTT. It specifies CASSVGQASRSGNTIYF.

J is TRBJ2-7 and V is TRBV6-1; 7 positions agree with TRBD1. The CDR3 is made up of 15 amino acids. CDR1 and CDR2 (germline): MNHNS, SASEGT. V was clipped by 6 bases and J by 1 base; unmatched bases: 9. DNA for the CDR3: TGTGCCAGCAGGTTAACGGGACAGCCTTCCTACGAGCAGTACTTC. Translation: CASRLTGQPSYEQYF.

The V call is TRBV7-2, the J call TRBJ2-7; 11 nucleotides match TRBD1. The CDR3 is 16 amino acids. The junction had 9 bases not matched to a gene; V was cut back by 5 bases and J by 3 bases. Germline V lookup: CDR1 SGHTA, CDR2 FQGNSA. The CDR3 DNA reads TGTGCCAGCAGCATATACCGGGACAGGGGGGTCTACGAGCAGTACTTC. Translating it yields CASSIYRDRGVYEQYF.

This clone was counted a few times. The chain joins TRBV13 to TRBJ1-1; no clear D. Trimming left V 5 bases short and J 5 bases short, with 12 bases between. The CDR3 is made up of 13 amino acids. Germline lookup yields CDR1 PRHDT and CDR2 FYEKMQ (reference sequence). CDR3 nucleotide sequence: TGTGCCAGCAGCCCTACTACGGGGACTGAAGCTTTCTTT. Protein: CASSPTTGTEAFF. The whole variable domain, remainder taken from reference TRBV13 and TRBJ1-1, is AAGVIQSPRHLIKEKRETATLKCYPIPRHDTVYWYQQGPGQDPQFLISFYEKMQSDKGSIPDRFSAQQFSDYHSELNMSSLELGDSALYFCASSPTTGTEAFFGQGTRLTVV.

The V call is TRBV2, the J call TRBJ2-1; the match to TRBD1 covers 7 bases. V dropped 6 bases and J dropped 10; count of bases not matched to a gene: 6. The germline CDR1 and CDR2 sequences are SNHLY and FYNNEI. The CDR3 spans 12 residues. CDR3 region: CASRRTGEEQFF. In DNA, the CDR3 is TGTGCCAGCAGGAGGACAGGTGAAGAGCAGTTCTTC.

The chain couples TRBV11-3 to TRBJ1-1; D unclear. Germline CDR1 and CDR2: SGHNT and YENEEA. Trimming shortened V by 5 bases and J by 0 bases, and 7 bases separated the two germline ends. There are 13 residues in the CDR3. DNA of the CDR3: TGTGCCAGCAGCCCTTTTATGAACACTGAAGCTTTCTTT. Translating gives CASSPFMNTEAFF.

This chain links TRBV6-1 with TRBJ2-5; D unresolved. Germline CDR1 MNHNS, CDR2 SASEGT. The CDR3 contains 12 residues. The CDR3 region is CAVEAGEETQYF. CDR3 sequence (DNA): TGTGCAGTTGAGGCTGGGGAAGAGACCCAGTACTTC.

The rearrangement joins TRBV7-7 to TRBJ2-2; possible D gene TRBD2, 5 bases. The CDR3 totals 14 residues. Trimming shortened V by 2 bases and J by 7 bases, and 11 bases separated the two germline ends. The germline gives CDR1 SSHAT, CDR2 FNYEAQ (reference sequence). CDR3 bases: TGTGCCAGCAGCTTAAGAAGAGAGGGCGGGGAGCTGTTTTTT. Translated: CASSLRREGGELFF.

The V and J genes are TRBV7-2 and TRBJ1-4; D remains ambiguous. The germline CDR1 and CDR2 sequences are SGHTA and FQGNSA. Trimming took off 1 base at V and 0 bases at J, with 9 bases between the two ends. The CDR3 runs to 16 residues. CDR3 DNA: TGTGCCAGCAGCTTAGGTGTGCTAACAACTAATGAAAAACTGTTTTTT. Translating gives CASSLGVLTTNEKLFF.

This clone is a singleton in its sample. This sequence joins TRBV7-2 and TRBJ1-2; 8 bases are a match to TRBD1. Germline V lookup: CDR1 SGHTA, CDR2 FQGNSA. The V and J ends lost 4 bases and 8 bases, in that order; junction bases with no gene match: 12. This CDR3 contains 15 residues. CDR3 nucleotides: TGTGCCAGCAGCTCGGACAGGGTGGACATGGGGGGCTACACCTTC. Translating it yields CASSSDRVDMGGYTF.